The 5 T cell receptor beta chains below were found in one sample sequenced in a study of blood T cell repertoires in COVID-19. Profiled with immunoSEQ multiplex PCR; TCRdb holds only in-frame clones, not every one. The data contain 200,000 to 250,000 clones, 65% to 85% of them seen just once; the ten biggest clones take up around 9.3%. The source material was peripheral blood. These receptors were taken from a woman older than 75 with acute or convalescent COVID-19.

A single count supports this clone. The V and J genes are TRBV7-2 and TRBJ2-3; 8 nucleotides line up with TRBD2. The CDR3 is 19 amino acids. Losses at the gene ends were 5 bases for V and 0 bases for J; bases not matched to a gene: 16. Germline CDR1 is SGHTA and CDR2 is FQGNSA. In nucleotides, the CDR3 is TGTGCCAGCAGCGGCAGGAGGCTAGCGGGCCTTTCTAGCACAGATACGCAGTATTTT. This sequence encodes CASSGRRLAGLSSTDTQYF.

This clone showed up just a few times. V is TRBV5-1 and J is TRBJ1-1, with D maybe TRBD1 (5 bases). V was shortened by 1 base and J by 1 base, with 11 bases between the two germline ends. Germline CDR1 SGHRS, CDR2 YFSETQ. This CDR3 is built from 15 residues. The DNA for the CDR3 is TGCGCCAGCAGCTTGAACGGGGGGAAGAACACTGAAGCTTTCTTT. Its protein is CASSLNGGKNTEAFF.

The genes are TRBV2 and TRBJ1-2; D unresolved. The V and J ends lost 4 bases and 0 bases respectively, with 9 bases between them. CDR1 is SNHLY and CDR2 is FYNNEI in the germline V gene. The CDR3 runs to 14 residues. This chain's CDR3 is CASSVGTTNYGYTF. The CDR3 DNA follows: TGTGCCAGCAGTGTTGGCACCACTAACTATGGCTACACCTTC.

The chain has TRBV19 and TRBJ2-7; 8 nucleotides match TRBD1. V shed 10 bases, J shed 3 bases, and the junction held 8 bases outside the gene matches. Germline CDR1 reads LNHDA; CDR2 reads SQIVND (reference sequence). The CDR3 covers 13 residues. The CDR3 DNA is TGTGCCACAGGACAGGGAGGCGGCTACGAGCAGTACTTC. This encodes CATGQGGGYEQYF.

V usage is TRBV30 and J usage is TRBJ2-7, with D tentatively TRBD2 (7 bases). This CDR3 is 14 amino acids long. The germline gives CDR1 GTSNPN, CDR2 SVGIG (reference sequence). Trimming stripped 1 base from V and 0 bases from J, with 10 bases between. The CDR3 DNA reads TGTGCCTGGAGTGATCGGGGGGCCTCCTACGAGCAGTACTTC. Translating gives CAWSDRGASYEQYF.